Below, 27 T cell receptor beta chains from the same sample are listed, as sequenced in a study of blood T cell repertoires in COVID-19. Assay: immunoSEQ multiplex PCR; the TCRdb copy retains only in-frame clones and omits some. This repertoire shows approximately 210,000 clones, approximately 91% found once; its top ten account for under 5.5%. Specimen: peripheral blood. All receptors derive from a woman in her forties with acute or convalescent COVID-19.

The V call is TRBV9, the J call TRBJ2-2, with D tentatively TRBD2 (5 bases). The V gene's germline CDR1 is SGDLS and CDR2 YYNGEE. V was shortened by 0 bases and J by 7 bases, with 7 bases between the two germline ends. The CDR3 runs to 13 residues. This CDR3 is CASSVVGVGELFF. For the CDR3, the DNA is TGTGCCAGCAGCGTAGTCGGGGTCGGGGAGCTGTTTTTT. Combining the CDR3 with reference TRBV9 and TRBJ2-2 gives the whole variable domain DSGVTQTPKHLITATGQRVTLRCSPRSGDLSVYWYQQSLDQGLQFLIQYYNGEERAKGNILERFSAQQFPDLHSELNLSSLELGDSALYFCASSVVGVGELFFGEGSRLTVL.

Concerning this clone: This sample also contains other DNA sequences that code for the same CDR3. The chain carries TRBV5-1 and TRBJ2-5, with D maybe TRBD1 (6 bases). Trimming cost V 1 base and J 1 base, with 11 bases left between them. The CDR3 has 15 amino acids. Germline lookup yields CDR1 SGHRS and CDR2 YFSETQ. CDR3 sequence (DNA): TGCGCCAGCAGCTTGCTGACAGGCCCCCAAGAGACCCAGTACTTC. Protein sequence: CASSLLTGPQETQYF.

This chain connects TRBV6-6 to TRBJ1-1; no reliable D call. The CDR3 spans 13 residues. With 8 bases removed from V and 6 bases from J, the gap between germline ends came to 16 bases. Germline V gene data show CDR1 as MNHNY and CDR2 as SVGAGI (reference sequence). CDR3 nucleotide sequence: TGTGCCAGCGCCCGCCGAGGGAAGCCTGAAGCTTTCTTT. It encodes CASARRGKPEAFF.

The chain uses TRBV5-1 and TRBJ1-2; maybe TRBD1 (5 bases). Germline V lookup: CDR1 SGHRS, CDR2 YFSETQ. This CDR3 spans 17 amino acids. V gave up 6 bases and J gave up 4 bases, with 25 bases separating them. The CDR3 sequence: CASTRYVGGEGAYGYTF. The DNA for the CDR3 is TGCGCCAGCACTCGTTACGTCGGAGGGGAGGGTGCCTATGGCTACACCTTC.

V gene TRBV6-5 combines with J gene TRBJ1-5; TRBD1 might be the D (5 bases). The germline gives CDR1 MNHEY, CDR2 SVGAGI. Deletions cut 6 bases from V and 7 bases from J, with 16 bases between. The CDR3 totals 14 residues. CDR3 protein: CASSLQGPRQPQHF. In DNA form, the CDR3 reads TGTGCCAGCAGCCTCCAGGGCCCCAGACAGCCCCAGCATTTT.

The J gene is TRBJ1-3, the V gene TRBV18; a possible D gene is TRBD1 (5 bases). This CDR3 has 17 residues. V was pared by 4 bases and J by 0 bases, with 16 bases between. Germline-derived CDR1 and CDR2 are KGHSH and LQKENI. This chain's CDR3 is CASSLEGRPLSGNTIYF. CDR3 nucleotide sequence: TGTGCCAGCTCACTTGAGGGGAGGCCACTCTCTGGAAACACCATATATTTT.

V and J are TRBV5-1 and TRBJ2-2; 11 nucleotides align to TRBD1. The V segment lost 4 bases and the J segment 7 bases; nucleotides outside the gene matches: 6. The CDR3 sequence is 15 residues long. Germline V gene sequence: CDR1 SGHRS, CDR2 YFSETQ. CDR3 DNA: TGCGCCAGCAGCAAGGACAGGGGGCTCGGCGGGGAGCTGTTTTTT. Its translation: CASSKDRGLGGELFF.

The chain is built from TRBV19 and TRBJ1-2; the D is unclear. Germline-derived CDR1 and CDR2 are LNHDA and SQIVND (reference sequence). This CDR3 region has 11 residues. V was clipped by 6 bases and J by 5 bases, with 7 bases between them. This CDR3 reads CASSRVYGYTF. The CDR3 DNA sequence: TGTGCCAGTAGCCGGGTTTATGGCTACACCTTC. Looking up the rest from reference TRBV19 and TRBJ1-2 gives the full variable domain: DGGITQSPKYLFRKEGQNVTLSCEQNLNHDAMYWYRQDPGQGLRLIYYSQIVNDFQKGDIAEGYSVSREKKESFPLTVTSAQKNPTAFYLCASSRVYGYTFGSGTRLTVV.

V is TRBV14 and J is TRBJ2-3; possibly TRBD2 for D (6 bases). The CDR3 runs 19 residues. V lost 0 bases and J 0 bases, leaving 19 bases between the germline ends. From germline, CDR1 is SGHDN and CDR2 FVKESK. The CDR3 region is CASSQDPLTSYSSTDTQYF. CDR3 DNA: TGTGCCAGCAGCCAAGATCCCTTAACTAGCTATTCTAGCACAGATACGCAGTATTTT.

The chain is built from TRBV3-1 (or the pseudogene TRBV3-2) and TRBJ1-1; D perhaps matches TRBD1 (6 bases). With 11 bases removed from V and 0 bases from J, the gap between germline ends came to 16 bases. Germline V CDR1 and CDR2: LGHDT, YNNKEL (reference sequence). The CDR3 loop spans 14 amino acids. CDR3 nucleotides: TGTGCCGCAGGGAGGGGGGCCTTGAACACTGAAGCTTTCTTT. Protein sequence: CAAGRGALNTEAFF.

The chain links TRBV19 to TRBJ1-5, with D possibly matching TRBD1 (5 bases). Germline CDR1 and CDR2: LNHDA and SQIVND (reference sequence). There are 14 residues in the CDR3. The V end lost 4 bases, the J end lost 0 bases, and 7 bases lay between the germline ends. The CDR3 DNA reads as TGTGCCAGTAGTACAGGGTTTAGCAATCAGCCCCAGCATTTT. This sequence encodes CASSTGFSNQPQHF.

The rearrangement joins TRBV7-6 to TRBJ1-2; TRBD1 is a possible D gene (6 bases). The CDR3 runs to 15 residues. V lost 2 bases to trimming and J lost 6 bases, with 16 bases between them. Germline values: CDR1 SGHVS, CDR2 FNYEAQ. The DNA of the CDR3 is TGTGCCAGCAGCTTAAGTGAGGGGGGGCCCCATGGCTACACCTTC. Translation gives CASSLSEGGPHGYTF.

The chain couples TRBV7-9 to TRBJ1-1, with 10 positions matching TRBD1. V shed 3 bases and J 5 bases; nucleotides not matched to a gene: 9. The CDR3 covers 16 residues. Looked up from germline, CDR1 is SEHNR and CDR2 is FQNEAQ (reference sequence). The CDR3 DNA follows: TGTGCCAGCAGCTTTAAACCGGGACAGGGGATTACTGAAGCTTTCTTT. It codes for CASSFKPGQGITEAFF.

V usage is TRBV6-5 and J usage is TRBJ1-3; perhaps TRBD1 as D (5 bases). The CDR3 loop spans 14 amino acids. Trimming took 6 bases from V and 2 from J, leaving 11 bases between them. Germline V CDR1 and CDR2: MNHEY, SVGAGI. The CDR3 spells CASSPDTPGNTIYF. The CDR3, as DNA: TGTGCCAGCAGCCCGGACACTCCTGGAAACACCATATATTTT.

The rearrangement links TRBV6-2 or TRBV6-3 to TRBJ1-1; a weak D match, TRBD1 (6 bases). The CDR3 covers 17 residues. With 0 bases removed from V and 1 base from J, the gap between germline ends came to 15 bases. Germline V gene data show CDR1 as MNHEY and CDR2 as SVGEGT. The CDR3, as DNA: TGTGCCAGCAGTTACTCGATGGGACACCAACCGAACACTGAAGCTTTCTTT. This translates into CASSYSMGHQPNTEAFF.

This clone was picked up a small number of times. This chain links TRBV9 with TRBJ1-2; D is possibly TRBD1 (6 bases). This CDR3 has 13 residues. CDR1 is SGDLS, CDR2 YYNGEE, per germline. V was pared by 3 bases and J by 8 bases, with 14 bases between. The CDR3 DNA follows: TGTGCCAGCAGCGGCGTACAGGGTCGGGGCTACACCTTC. It is translated as CASSGVQGRGYTF.

V and J are TRBV4-1 and TRBJ2-5; TRBD1 aligns across 8 bases. The CDR3 has 16 residues. Trimming cost V 2 bases and J 3 bases; bases outside gene matches: 8. CDR1 and CDR2 from the germline V gene are MGHRA and YSYEKL. CDR3 DNA sequence: TGCGCCAGCAGCCAACTCACCCAGGGGGCTAAAGAGACCCAGTACTTC. It encodes CASSQLTQGAKETQYF.

This chain links TRBV6-1 with TRBJ1-5; 10 bases match TRBD1. CDR3 length equals 15 residues. Losses at the gene ends were 8 bases for V and 3 bases for J; bases not matched to a gene: 7. Germline CDR1 is MNHNS and CDR2 is SASEGT. The CDR3 spells CASWRGQGVNQPQHF. The CDR3 region has the DNA TGTGCCAGCTGGCGTGGACAGGGGGTCAATCAGCCCCAGCATTTT.

The J gene is TRBJ2-1, the V gene TRBV11-2, with 12 positions matching TRBD2. From germline, CDR1 is SGHAT and CDR2 FQNNGV. Trimming removed 5 bases from V and 6 bases from J; junction bases left unmatched: 2. The CDR3 covers 14 residues. The CDR3 protein is CASSQGLAGNEQFF. The CDR3 region has the DNA TGTGCCAGCAGCCAGGGACTAGCGGGCAATGAGCAGTTCTTC.

This clone was counted a single time. The chain uses TRBV15 and TRBJ1-5; unclear D gene. Germline V CDR1 and CDR2: LNHNV, YYDKDF (reference sequence). The CDR3 sequence is 17 residues long. Trimming stripped 0 bases from V and 1 base from J, with 13 bases between. CDR3 sequence: CATSRDAGHDSNQPQHF. CDR3 sequence (DNA): TGTGCCACCAGCAGAGATGCTGGGCACGACAGCAATCAGCCCCAGCATTTT.

V usage is TRBV4-1 and J usage is TRBJ2-5; 7 bases agree with TRBD1. This CDR3 contains 15 residues. The trim removed 3 bases at V and 5 bases at J, leaving 9 bases unmatched. Germline assignment: CDR1 MGHRA and CDR2 YSYEKL. CDR3 sequence reads: CASSQPDRPKETQYF. CDR3 coding DNA: TGCGCCAGCAGCCAGCCGGACAGGCCAAAGGAGACCCAGTACTTC.

The gene calls are TRBV6-2 or TRBV6-3 and TRBJ2-3, with D possibly matching TRBD1 (6 bases). The CDR3 spans 15 residues. Trimming stripped 6 bases from V and 0 bases from J, with 13 bases between. Germline CDR1 reads MNHEY; CDR2 reads SVGEGT. The DNA of the CDR3 is TGTGCCAGCAGCCCTGGACAGCACAGCACAGATACGCAGTATTTT. Translating it yields CASSPGQHSTDTQYF.

This chain uses TRBV5-1 with TRBJ2-5; D is unresolved. CDR3 length: 15 amino acids. Trimming stripped 0 bases from V and 5 bases from J, with 14 bases between. Germline CDR1 SGHRS, CDR2 YFSETQ. The CDR3 region is CASSLAGSTGETQYF. CDR3 DNA: TGCGCCAGCAGCTTGGCCGGCTCGACTGGGGAGACCCAGTACTTC.

The genes are TRBV5-5 and TRBJ1-6; D not resolved. Deletions cut 0 bases from V and 3 bases from J, with 7 bases between. CDR3 length equals 15 residues. Per the germline V gene, CDR1 is SGHKS and CDR2 is YYEKEE (reference sequence). The CDR3 bases are TGTGCCAGCAGCTTGGTTCGCGGCTATAATTCACCCCTCCACTTT. As protein: CASSLVRGYNSPLHF. Supplemented by reference TRBV5-5 and TRBJ1-6, the full variable domain reads DAGVTQSPTHLIKTRGQQVTLRCSPISGHKSVSWYQQVLGQGPQFIFQYYEKEERGRGNFPDRFSARQFPNYSSELNVNALLLGDSALYLCASSLVRGYNSPLHFGNGTRLTVT.

This rearrangement joins TRBV6-5 to TRBJ1-1; no definite D call. The V end lost 7 bases, the J end lost 1 base, and 4 bases lay between the germline ends. The CDR3 has 11 residues. The germline V gene has CDR1 MNHEY and CDR2 SVGAGI. The CDR3 bases are TGTGCCAGCATTCGGAACACTGAAGCTTTCTTT. Translating it yields CASIRNTEAFF.

This clone was seen just once. V usage is TRBV10-2 and J usage is TRBJ1-2; weak D call: TRBD1 (6 bases). Germline V CDR1 and CDR2: WSHSY, SAAADI. The germline V and J ends were trimmed by 0 bases and 4 bases, with 9 bases remaining between them. There are 14 residues in the CDR3. This CDR3 reads CASSESQGGYGYTF. The CDR3, as DNA: TGCGCCAGCAGTGAGTCTCAAGGGGGCTATGGCTACACCTTC.

The chain links TRBV5-1 to TRBJ1-2; D may be TRBD1 (6 bases). Per germline, CDR1 SGHRS and CDR2 YFSETQ. The CDR3 is 14 residues long. Trimming stripped 2 bases from V and 2 bases from J, with 10 bases between. CDR3 sequence (DNA): TGCGCCAGCAGCTTCGACAGGAGAAACTATGGCTACACCTTC. As protein: CASSFDRRNYGYTF.